This T cell receptor (beta chain) derives from a study of blood T cells in healthy people across ages. In each sample, at least 6.5 million PBMCs were isolated. Overall study results and limits: Possibly, changes in expanded clonotypes were confounded because donor CMV status was unknown.

Using a J-beta primer mix together with a sample-barcoded 5' primer, a second PCR was run for about 6 to 12 cycles. TCRdb re-derived calls from the 5' RACE reads in MiXCR, one entry per CDR3 protein. The repertoire consists of 1.5 million or so distinct CDR3 sequences, with approximately 42% occurring once and the leading ten covering 6.5% to 10%. On this clonotype itself: Its antigen is not identified.

V lost 4 bases, J lost 8 bases, and 17 bases lay in between. CDR3 length equals 15 residues. Germline loops: CDR1 LGHDT, CDR2 YNNKEL (reference sequence). This receptor was identified in a woman under 30 in good health. The V call is TRBV3-1, the J call TRBJ1-4; tentative D call: TRBD1 (6 bases). Sequencing was done on a sample of blood. The chain's CDR3 is CASSLVRGPWEKLFF. The DNA of the CDR3 is TGTGCCAGCAGCCTCGTCAGGGGCCCCTGGGAAAAACTGTTTTTT.